Listed here is a single T cell receptor beta chain. TCR alpha and beta CDR3 regions were amplified from RNA using iRepertoire nested multiplex PCR. TCRdb independently ran MiXCR on the multiplex PCR reads; one entry per CDR3 protein. The sample lists roughly 350,000 distinct CDR3 sequences, roughly two fifths seen once, with 12% in the top ten. The source of the sample is a study of glioma-infiltrating T cells. Turning to the study itself: Before surgery, glioma patients received dexamethasone for at most six days.

Per germline, CDR1 DFQATT and CDR2 SNEGSKA (reference sequence). This CDR3 comprises 16 residues. Specimen: glioma tissue, nonneoplastic brain tissue, or PBMCs (not recorded which). The receptor was derived from a human donor with low-grade glioma or glioblastoma, undergoing nonglioma brain surgery, or in good health (not recorded which). The chain is built from TRBV20-1 and TRBJ2-1, with 10 bases matching TRBD2. The CDR3, as DNA: TGCAGGGCCTCGGTGCGAGCGGGAGGGCAGGACAATGAGCAGTTCTTC. It specifies CRASVRAGGQDNEQFF.